This T cell receptor (beta chain) was retrieved from a study of OX40 agonist ivuxolimab in advanced cancers. Study summary: Treatment of patients was with ivuxolimab, an agonistic anti-OX40 (CD134) antibody. Study conclusions and caveats: Compared with CD4+, CD8+ T cells on average had more expanded clones.

Comments on this clone: Its antigen is unidentified.

Sequencing was performed with immunoSEQ multiplex PCR; in TCRdb, only in-frame clones are kept and a portion is missing. The sample records tens of thousands of clones, around 84% being singletons. The CDR3 loop spans 14 amino acids. Per germline, CDR1 MNHEY and CDR2 SVGAGI. Trimming pared 2 bases from V and 3 bases from J, leaving 11 bases between. Material: CD4+ or CD8+ T cells sorted from blood, obtained in a trial of the OX40 agonist ivuxolimab. The V and J genes are TRBV6-5 and TRBJ2-7; no reliable D call. This sequence originates from an adult with an advanced solid tumor such as melanoma, head and neck, liver or kidney cancer. The CDR3 reads CASSYASTDYEQYF. DNA of the CDR3: TGTGCCAGCAGTTACGCGAGCACAGACTACGAGCAGTACTTC.